Shown below are 12 T cell receptor beta chains from a single sample sequenced in a study of blood T cell repertoires in COVID-19. Only in-frame clones appear in the TCRdb table, and some are missing; sequencing was by immunoSEQ multiplex PCR. The table has under 200,000 clones, 80% seen once. The material sequenced was PBMCs or T cells enriched from blood (not recorded which). These receptors came from a woman aged 60 to 75 who had recovered from COVID-19.

This clone was counted between two and nine times. The genes are TRBV5-1 and TRBJ1-2; 8 bases fit TRBD1. CDR1 and CDR2 (germline): SGHRS, YFSETQ. Losses at the gene ends were 4 bases for V and 8 bases for J; bases not matched to a gene: 19. This CDR3 comprises 17 residues. In DNA form, the CDR3 reads TGCGCCAGCAGCCCCTACCTACAGGGGGTCAATACGCGAGGCTACACCTTC. The encoded protein is CASSPYLQGVNTRGYTF.

The gene calls are TRBV2 and TRBJ1-5, with D possibly being TRBD1 (6 bases). Germline CDR1 and CDR2: SNHLY and FYNNEI. The V end lost 2 bases, the J end lost 5 bases, and 13 bases lay between the germline ends. The CDR3 is 15 residues long. The CDR3, as DNA: TGTGCCAGCAGTGAACGCCCAGGGGCGGATCAGCCCCAGCATTTT. Residues: CASSERPGADQPQHF.

The chain couples TRBV6-5 to TRBJ2-7; D call uncertain. With 5 bases removed from V and 2 bases from J, the gap between germline ends came to 13 bases. The CDR3 extends over 14 amino acids. Germline V gene lookup returns CDR1 MNHEY and CDR2 SVGAGI. The CDR3 bases are TGTGCCAGCAGTCGCCAAACTCTTACCTACGAGCAGTACTTC. It translates to CASSRQTLTYEQYF.

The CDR3 loop is CASSSSRYLAGGPNTGELFF. DNA for the CDR3: TGCGCCAGCAGCTCCTCCCGATACCTAGCGGGGGGCCCGAACACCGGGGAGCTGTTTTTT. The V gene is TRBV5-1, the J gene TRBJ2-2; 11 bases align to TRBD2. The germline CDR1 and CDR2 sequences are SGHRS and YFSETQ. The CDR3 is made up of 20 amino acids. The junction had 13 bases not matched to a gene; V was cut back by 3 bases and J by 0 bases.

The J gene is TRBJ2-3, the V gene TRBV6-1; D gene ambiguous. Germline V gene data show CDR1 as MNHNS and CDR2 as SASEGT. CDR3 length: 15 residues. Trimming took 3 bases from V and 2 from J, leaving 12 bases between them. The CDR3 sequence: CASSDWAQYTDTQYF. As DNA, the CDR3 is TGTGCCAGCAGTGATTGGGCTCAGTACACAGATACGCAGTATTTT.

The gene calls are TRBV2 and TRBJ1-1, with 7 bases that match TRBD1. CDR1 is SNHLY and CDR2 is FYNNEI in the germline V gene. The V gene end was trimmed by 5 bases and the J gene end by 1 base; junction bases not matched to a gene: 7. This CDR3 contains 15 residues. The DNA of the CDR3 is TGTGCCAGCAGTTATCACAGGGGTGAGAACACTGAAGCTTTCTTT. Amino acid sequence: CASSYHRGENTEAFF.

This chain uses TRBV5-6 with TRBJ2-7, with 8 bases that match TRBD2. CDR1 is SGHDT and CDR2 is YYEEEE in the germline V gene. J lost 12 bases, V lost 3 bases, and 11 bases had no gene match. This CDR3 has 13 amino acids. CDR3 residues: CASSSTSSGLGYF. As DNA, the CDR3 is TGTGCCAGCAGCTCGACTTCTTCGGGACTAGGGTACTTC. The full variable domain, in which reference TRBV5-6 and TRBJ2-7 provide the parts outside the CDR3, is DAGVTQSPTHLIKTRGQQVTLRCSPKSGHDTVSWYQQALGQGPQFIFQYYEEEERQRGNFPDRFSGHQFPNYSSELNVNALLLGDSALYLCASSSTSSGLGYFGPGTRLTVT.

A few counts support this clone. The identical CDR3 is also encoded by other nucleotide sequences in the sample. The genes are TRBV14 and TRBJ1-3; D is ambiguous. The CDR3 loop spans 14 amino acids. V gave up 0 bases and J gave up 4 bases, with 7 bases separating them. Germline V lookup: CDR1 SGHDN, CDR2 FVKESK. DNA for the CDR3: TGTGCCAGCAGCCAAGAAACAGCAGGAAACACCATATATTTT. Translation: CASSQETAGNTIYF.

This sequence joins TRBV19 and TRBJ1-5; 8 nucleotides align to TRBD1. The J segment lost 3 bases and the V segment lost 6 bases, leaving 4 bases of the junction unmatched. The V gene's germline CDR1 is LNHDA and CDR2 SQIVND (reference sequence). The CDR3 contains 14 residues. The DNA for the CDR3 is TGTGCCAGTAGCCGGACAGGGTACAATCAGCCCCAGCATTTT. It specifies CASSRTGYNQPQHF.

The rearrangement links TRBV6-5 to TRBJ1-3; D is undetermined. CDR3 length: 13 amino acids. The V end was cut by 6 bases, the J end by 3 bases, with 9 bases between. Germline V gene data show CDR1 as MNHEY and CDR2 as SVGAGI. CDR3 sequence: CASRREVGNTIYF. CDR3 coding DNA: TGTGCCAGCAGGAGGGAAGTTGGAAACACCATATATTTT.

CDR3 in DNA: TGTGCCAGCAGTACCCCGGGACAGGGGGACTACACCTTC. Translation gives CASSTPGQGDYTF. The chain combines TRBV27 with TRBJ1-2; TRBD1 aligns across 11 bases. Germline CDR1 MNHEY, CDR2 SMNVEV (reference sequence). The ends lost 5 bases at V and 10 bases at J; junction bases unmatched: 6. The length of the CDR3 is 13 residues.

The chain has TRBV29-1 and TRBJ1-2; tentative D call: TRBD1 (6 bases). CDR1 is SQVTM, CDR2 ANQGSEA, per germline. V lost 5 bases and J 0 bases, leaving 13 bases between the germline ends. The CDR3 is made up of 14 amino acids. CDR3 sequence reads: CSVSRGETNYGYTF. The CDR3 nucleotides read TGCAGCGTTTCCAGGGGCGAGACTAACTATGGCTACACCTTC.